A selection of T cell receptor beta chains follows, all from one sample in a study of blood T cell repertoires in COVID-19. Libraries were prepared by immunoSEQ multiplex PCR; TCRdb keeps only in-frame clonotypes and omits some of them. The sample yields about 160,000 clones, approximately 92% seen once. The sequenced material came from peripheral blood. The receptors originated from a woman aged 45-65 years with acute or convalescent COVID-19. The CDR3 runs from the conserved cysteine through the conserved F or W.

j_gene	v_gene	CDR3aa
TRBJ2-7	TRBV19	CASSIGSGIQAYEQYF
TRBJ1-4	TRBV2	CASSRPSTARGEKLFF
TRBJ2-7	TRBV19	CASSLAGTGPYEQYF
TRBJ2-3	TRBV29-1	CSAGGLARGDTQYF
TRBJ2-7	TRBV7-9	CASSGGNAWEQYF
TRBJ2-5	TRBV5-1	CASSSGTSGGVFQETQYF
TRBJ2-1	TRBV5-6	CASSLEQGSYNEQFF
TRBJ2-1	TRBV19	CASSMVAGDYNEQFF
TRBJ2-7	TRBV10-3	CAISDGGGAGEQYF
TRBJ1-1	TRBV2	CASSELARTEAFF
TRBJ2-1	TRBV11-2	CASSLTGTGPYNEQFF